This T cell receptor beta chain was obtained from a study of T cell repertoires in cytomegalovirus infection. TCRdb used MiXCR to reprocess the reads, holding one entry per CDR3 protein. Counted here are more than 350,000 distinct CDR3 sequences, roughly a third occurring once; the ten biggest clones make up roughly 15%. This clonotype was picked up a small number of times. Its antigen is as yet unknown. General study results and limits: The study identified carriers of CMV plus the relevant HLA from cumulative public TCR beta family frequency. The response measured ex vivo was dominated by TCR beta clonotypes (HLA-C-restricted and CMV-specific).

V was shortened by 6 bases and J by 3 bases, with 15 bases between the two germline ends. The CDR3 extends over 15 amino acids. The chain carries TRBV12-3 or TRBV12-4 and TRBJ1-5; D not resolved. This TCR came from a human donor in good health (CMV status not recorded). Some clones in this sample may be carry-over from other donors' samples. Sequences were obtained from PBMCs. The chain's CDR3 is CASSYLEGYNQPQHF. The CDR3 bases are TGTGCCAGCAGCTACCTGGAGGGCTACAATCAGCCCCAGCATTTT.